Below are 17 T cell receptor beta chains sequenced from a single sample in a study of T cells in Graves' hyperthyroidism and ophthalmopathy (dated by TCRdb to about 2019). The library relied on multiplex PCR. Sequencing used an Illumina HiSeq 2000. The TCR beta CDR3 regions were amplified from RNA transcripts. A first-round RT-PCR of the TCR CDR3 used the HTBI primer set with the Qiagen OneStep RT-PCR kit. Through fastp at Q25 and MiXCR, TCRdb rebuilt clones from the public reads, retaining in-frame beta chains. Entries that share a CDR3 protein sequence are merged under the most common genes and DNA. The sample table lists some 400,000 distinct CDR3 sequences, about 13% of them with a count of one. The top ten hold less than 25% of the sample. What was sequenced was blood. These TCRs come from a man aged 25 to 40 with Graves' hyperthyroidism that later progressed to Graves' ophthalmopathy.

The sample holds many counts of this clonotype. V usage is TRBV2 and J usage is TRBJ2-5; TRBD1 agrees at 10 bases. CDR3 length equals 15 residues. From germline, CDR1 is SNHLY and CDR2 FYNNEI. V was pared by 6 bases and J by 6 bases, with 10 bases of the junction left unmatched. CDR3 sequence (DNA): TGTGCCAGCAGCGATTCAGACAGGGGGCGGAAGACCCAGTACTTC. It yields the protein CASSDSDRGRKTQYF.

This clonotype has just a few counts. The DNA for the CDR3 is TGCAGCCCCAAGGCGGGTGTTAATTCACCCCTCCACTTT. Translation gives CSPKAGVNSPLHF. The chain has TRBV20-1 and TRBJ1-6; D gene unclear. Per germline, CDR1 DFQATT and CDR2 SNEGSKA (reference sequence). The CDR3 consists of 13 residues.

This clonotype was detected only a few times. This chain joins TRBV27 and TRBJ2-5; TRBD2 agrees at 7 bases. Germline V lookup: CDR1 MNHEY, CDR2 SMNVEV (reference sequence). The CDR3 totals 16 residues. The junction had 16 bases not matched to a gene; V was cut back by 5 bases and J by 7 bases. The CDR3 loop reads CASSPLSSVGGGTQYF. CDR3 nucleotides: TGTGCCAGCAGTCCATTATCTAGTGTTGGGGGGGGGACCCAGTACTTC.

The V gene is TRBV15, the J gene TRBJ1-2; D is unclear. The CDR3 consists of 13 residues. The V gene lost 0 bases and the J gene lost 4 bases, with 6 bases spanning the gap. In germline, CDR1 is LNHNV, CDR2 YYDKDF (reference sequence). The CDR3 DNA follows: TGTGCCACCAGCAGAGAGTCAGGCTATGGCTACACCTTC. Encoded protein: CATSRESGYGYTF.

This clonotype showed up many times. The rearrangement uses TRBV6-5 and TRBJ1-5; D is uncertain. This CDR3 contains 14 residues. The germline gives CDR1 MNHEY, CDR2 SVGAGI. The ends were cut back, 8 bases at V and 7 bases at J, with 18 bases in the middle. In DNA, the CDR3 is TGTGCCAGCGCCGGCCGGGGTGTGCTCCAGCCCCAGCATTTT. Protein sequence: CASAGRGVLQPQHF.

For this clonotype: This may be a read error: a much more frequent sequence differs by one nucleotide. V and J are TRBV20-1 and TRBJ2-1; 9 bases agree with TRBD2. V gave up 4 bases and J gave up 8 bases; unmatched junction bases: 9. Per the germline V gene, CDR1 is DFQATT and CDR2 is SNEGSKA (reference sequence). The CDR3 runs to 14 residues. CDR3 coding DNA: TGCAGTGCTAAATCGAGCGGGGGGTACTATGAGCAGTTCTTC. Its translation is CSAKSSGGYYEQFF.

The J gene is TRBJ2-5, the V gene TRBV20-1, with a weak D call TRBD2 (5 bases). This CDR3 has 15 amino acids. The germline gives CDR1 DFQATT, CDR2 SNEGSKA (reference sequence). V lost 4 bases to trimming and J lost 5 bases, with 20 bases between them. The CDR3 loop is CSATPVDYGDETQYF. CDR3 in DNA: TGCAGTGCTACCCCCGTAGACTACGGGGATGAGACCCAGTACTTC.

This clonotype was seen ten or more times. This chain connects TRBV7-3 to TRBJ2-3; 11 bases agree with TRBD2. In germline, CDR1 is SGHTA, CDR2 FQGTGA. V shed 5 bases and J 5 bases; nucleotides not matched to a gene: 6. This CDR3 region has 15 residues. The CDR3 spells CASSNSGGARDTQYF. The CDR3 coding sequence is TGTGCCAGCAGCAATAGCGGGGGGGCCAGAGATACGCAGTATTTT.

This clonotype was picked up many times. The V call is TRBV6-1, the J call TRBJ2-3, with TRBD1 identical over 9 bases. Trimming removed 5 bases from V and 1 base from J; junction bases left unmatched: 4. Germline CDR1 and CDR2: MNHNS and SASEGT. The CDR3 has 15 residues. CDR3 sequence (DNA): TGTGCCAGCAGTTACCGGGACAGGGGCACAGATACGCAGTATTTT. It specifies CASSYRDRGTDTQYF.

This clonotype showed up many times. The chain combines TRBV2 with TRBJ2-3, with D possibly being TRBD1 (6 bases). Germline V gene sequence: CDR1 SNHLY, CDR2 FYNNEI. The CDR3 extends over 12 amino acids. V shed 3 bases and J shed 9 bases, with 10 bases lying between them. The CDR3 DNA reads as TGTGCCAGCAGTGAGGACAGACGCACGCAGTATTTT. This translates into CASSEDRRTQYF.

Notes on this clonotype: A read error may be the cause here, since a much bigger clone is one base away. This chain links TRBV30 with TRBJ1-1; D gene ambiguous. The CDR3 has 11 residues. CDR1 is GTSNPN and CDR2 is SVGIG in the germline V gene (reference sequence). CDR3 region: CARSVNTEAFF. The DNA of the CDR3 is TGTGCCCGGAGTGTTAACACTGAAGCTTTCTTT.

This clonotype occurred a few times. The rearrangement uses TRBV4-2 and TRBJ2-5; D gene uncertain. This CDR3 spans 17 amino acids. Germline-derived CDR1 and CDR2 are LGHNA and YNFKEQ. V was cut by 0 bases and J by 8 bases, with 22 bases left in between. As DNA, the CDR3 is TGTGCCAGCAGCCAAGATAAGGCCACAAGCCCGCCAGCAACCCAGTACTTC. This gives the protein CASSQDKATSPPATQYF.

Many counts were recorded for this clonotype. The chain couples TRBV7-3 to TRBJ2-1, with a weak D call TRBD2 (5 bases). Germline V CDR1 and CDR2: SGHTA, FQGTGA. V was pared by 4 bases and J by 9 bases, with 16 bases between. The CDR3 runs to 14 residues. The CDR3 loop reads CASSYDWEQREQFF. As DNA, the CDR3 is TGTGCCAGCAGCTACGATTGGGAGCAACGTGAGCAGTTCTTC.

This clonotype was counted at least ten times. The V and J genes are TRBV28 and TRBJ2-4, with D perhaps given as TRBD1 or TRBD2 (6 bases each). This CDR3 is built from 17 residues. Per germline, CDR1 MDHEN and CDR2 SYDVKM. V was shortened by 5 bases and J by 2 bases, with 19 bases between the two germline ends. This chain's CDR3 is CASSPGARFGTKNIQYF. The CDR3 DNA reads as TGTGCCAGCAGTCCGGGGGCGCGGTTTGGGACCAAAAACATTCAGTACTTC.

This clonotype occurred many times. The CDR3 region is CASGLGQGAEQYF. As DNA, the CDR3 is TGTGCTAGTGGTTTGGGACAGGGGGCCGAGCAGTACTTC. The chain carries TRBV12-5 and TRBJ2-7; 10 bases align to TRBD1. The germline V gene encodes CDR1 LGHNT and CDR2 FRNRAP. Germline trimming cut 1 base from V and 6 bases from J; bases unmatched to any gene: 0. The CDR3 has 13 residues.

This clonotype came up many times. V gene TRBV6-1 combines with J gene TRBJ1-5, with TRBD1 identical over 12 bases. The CDR3 runs to 16 residues. The germline V gene encodes CDR1 MNHNS and CDR2 SASEGT. J gave up 6 bases and V 7 bases, and 10 bases lay outside the gene matches. CDR3 amino acids: CASTFQGQGAGQPQHF. As DNA, the CDR3 is TGTGCCAGCACTTTTCAGGGACAGGGGGCTGGTCAGCCCCAGCATTTT.

CDR3 DNA sequence: TGCAGTGCTAGACCGGACAGGGGAAAACTAGGCACAGATACGCAGTATTTT. Translating it yields CSARPDRGKLGTDTQYF. This chain links TRBV20-1 with TRBJ2-3, with 9 positions matching TRBD1. The CDR3 has 17 residues. Trimming cost V 2 bases and J 1 base; bases outside gene matches: 10. Germline CDR1 and CDR2: DFQATT and SNEGSKA (reference sequence).